This record covers a single TCR beta chain. Its specificity is unknown. The data belong to a study of human T cells and chemical hapten exposure. Findings and caveats of the study: DPC sensitization left the count of TCRs above 1 in 1000 unchanged.

TCRdb reprocessed the RACE reads via MiXCR and lists one record per CDR3 protein. The sample consists of 85,000 to 100,000 distinct CDR3 sequences, approximately 10% of them appearing once. Germline assignment: CDR1 MDHEN and CDR2 SYDVKM. V dropped 6 bases and J dropped 6 bases, with 16 bases sitting between them. This CDR3 has 14 amino acids. Time point meaning: patch test 2, 6 weeks after DPC sensitization. Treatment meaning: therapeutic diphenylcyclopropenone sensitization with weekly scalp DPC. The gene calls are TRBV28 and TRBJ2-3; D is undetermined. Specimen: whole blood, collected in connection with sensitization to the hapten diphenylcyclopropenone (DPC). The receptor comes from a man between 40 and 49 years old with alopecia areata. Some clones in this sample may be carry-over from other donors' samples. Here the CDR3 reads CASSLDRVVDTQYF. In nucleotides, the CDR3 is TGTGCCAGCAGCCTCGACCGGGTTGTTGATACGCAGTATTTT.